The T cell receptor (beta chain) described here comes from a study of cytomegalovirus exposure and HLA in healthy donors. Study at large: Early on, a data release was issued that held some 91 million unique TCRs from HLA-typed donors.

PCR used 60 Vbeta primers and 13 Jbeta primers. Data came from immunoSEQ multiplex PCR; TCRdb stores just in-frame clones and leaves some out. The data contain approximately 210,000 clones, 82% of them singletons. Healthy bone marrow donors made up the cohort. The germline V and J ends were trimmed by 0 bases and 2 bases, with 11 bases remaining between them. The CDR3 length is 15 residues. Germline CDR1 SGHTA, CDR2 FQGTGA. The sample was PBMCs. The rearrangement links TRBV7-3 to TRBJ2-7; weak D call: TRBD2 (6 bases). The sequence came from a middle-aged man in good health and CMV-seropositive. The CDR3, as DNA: TGTGCCAGCAGCTTAACCCTAGCGCCGACCTACGAGCAGTACTTC. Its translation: CASSLTLAPTYEQYF.